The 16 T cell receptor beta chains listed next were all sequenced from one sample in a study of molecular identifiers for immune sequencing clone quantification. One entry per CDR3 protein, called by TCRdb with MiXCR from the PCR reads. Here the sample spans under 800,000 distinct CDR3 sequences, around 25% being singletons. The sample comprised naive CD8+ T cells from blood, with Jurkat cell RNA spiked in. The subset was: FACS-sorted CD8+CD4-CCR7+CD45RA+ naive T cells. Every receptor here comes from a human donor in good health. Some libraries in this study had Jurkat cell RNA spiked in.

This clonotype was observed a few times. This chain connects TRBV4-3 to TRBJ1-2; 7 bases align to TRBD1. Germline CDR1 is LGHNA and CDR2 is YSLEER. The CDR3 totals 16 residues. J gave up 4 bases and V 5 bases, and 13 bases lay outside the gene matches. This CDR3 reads CASSESDRSLVYGYTF. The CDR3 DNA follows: TGCGCCAGCAGCGAATCGGACAGGAGTCTTGTCTATGGCTACACCTTC.

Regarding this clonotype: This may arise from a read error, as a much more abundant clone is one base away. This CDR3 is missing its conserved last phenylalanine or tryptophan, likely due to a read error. The CDR3 DNA is TGTGCCAGCAGCTTAGGCCTAGCGGGCCCAACAGATACGCAGTATCTT. This encodes CASSLGLAGPTDTQYL. This chain uses TRBV13 with TRBJ2-3; 8 nucleotides align to TRBD2. J gave up 3 bases and V 0 bases, and 5 bases lay outside the gene matches. CDR3 size: 16 residues. Germline assignment: CDR1 PRHDT and CDR2 FYEKMQ (reference sequence).

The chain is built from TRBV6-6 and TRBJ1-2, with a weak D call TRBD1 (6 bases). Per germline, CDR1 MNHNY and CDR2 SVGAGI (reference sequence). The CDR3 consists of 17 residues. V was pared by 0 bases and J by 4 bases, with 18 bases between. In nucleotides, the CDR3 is TGTGCCAGCAGTTACTCGGGGCAGGACGGAGGGGGCTATGGCTACACCTTC. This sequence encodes CASSYSGQDGGGYGYTF.

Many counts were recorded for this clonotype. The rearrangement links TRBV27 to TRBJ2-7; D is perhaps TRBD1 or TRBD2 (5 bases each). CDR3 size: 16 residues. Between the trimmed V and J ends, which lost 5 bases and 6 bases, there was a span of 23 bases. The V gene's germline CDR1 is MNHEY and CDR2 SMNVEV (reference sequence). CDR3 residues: CASSPGPGAFHAEQYF. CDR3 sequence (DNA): TGTGCCAGCAGTCCGGGGCCCGGGGCCTTCCATGCCGAGCAGTACTTC.

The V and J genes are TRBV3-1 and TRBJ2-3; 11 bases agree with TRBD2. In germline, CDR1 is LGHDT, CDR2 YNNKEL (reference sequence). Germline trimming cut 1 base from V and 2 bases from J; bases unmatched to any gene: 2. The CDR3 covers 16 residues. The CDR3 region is CASSQGTSGYTDTQYF. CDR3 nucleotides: TGTGCCAGCAGCCAAGGGACTAGCGGGTACACAGATACGCAGTATTTT.

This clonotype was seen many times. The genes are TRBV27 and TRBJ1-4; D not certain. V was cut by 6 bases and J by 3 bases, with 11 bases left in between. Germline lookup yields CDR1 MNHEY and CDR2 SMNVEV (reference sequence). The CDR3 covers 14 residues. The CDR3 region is CASSLHEPNEKLFF. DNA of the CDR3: TGTGCCAGCAGCCTACACGAGCCTAATGAAAAACTGTTTTTT.

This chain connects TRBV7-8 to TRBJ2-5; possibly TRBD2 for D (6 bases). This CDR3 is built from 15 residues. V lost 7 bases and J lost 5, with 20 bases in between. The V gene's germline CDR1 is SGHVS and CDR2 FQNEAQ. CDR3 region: CASTPFQAAGETQYF. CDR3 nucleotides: TGTGCCAGCACCCCTTTTCAGGCGGCGGGGGAGACCCAGTACTTC.

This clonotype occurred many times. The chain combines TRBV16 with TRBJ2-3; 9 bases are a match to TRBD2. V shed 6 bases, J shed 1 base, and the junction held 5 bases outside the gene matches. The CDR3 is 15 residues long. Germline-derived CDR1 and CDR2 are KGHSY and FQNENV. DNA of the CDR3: TGTGCCAGCAGTCCCAGACTAGCGGGCACAGATACGCAGTATTTT. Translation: CASSPRLAGTDTQYF. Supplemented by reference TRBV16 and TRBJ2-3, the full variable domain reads GEEVAQTPKHLVRGEGQKAKLYCAPIKGHSYVFWYQQVLKNEFKFLISFQNENVFDETGMPKERFSAKCLPNSPCSLEIQATKLEDSAVYFCASSPRLAGTDTQYFGPGTRLTVL.

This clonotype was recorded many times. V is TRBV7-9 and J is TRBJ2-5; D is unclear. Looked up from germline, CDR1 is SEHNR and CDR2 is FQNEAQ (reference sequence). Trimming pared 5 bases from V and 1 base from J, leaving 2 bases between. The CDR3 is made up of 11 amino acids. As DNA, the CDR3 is TGTGCCAGCAGCATCCAAGAGACCCAGTACTTC. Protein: CASSIQETQYF.

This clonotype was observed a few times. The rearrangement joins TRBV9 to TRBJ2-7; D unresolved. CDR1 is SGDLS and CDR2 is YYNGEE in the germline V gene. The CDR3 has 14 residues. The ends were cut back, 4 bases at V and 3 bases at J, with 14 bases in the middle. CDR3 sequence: CASSLVDGDYEQYF. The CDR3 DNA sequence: TGTGCCAGCAGCCTAGTGGACGGCGACTACGAGCAGTACTTC.

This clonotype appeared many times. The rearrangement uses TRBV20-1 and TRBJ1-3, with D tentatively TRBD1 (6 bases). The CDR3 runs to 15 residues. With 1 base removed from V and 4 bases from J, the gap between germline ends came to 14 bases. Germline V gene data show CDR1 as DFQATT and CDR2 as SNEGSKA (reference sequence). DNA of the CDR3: TGCAGTGCTAGAGGTGGAAGGGGGTCCGGAAACACCATATATTTT. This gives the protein CSARGGRGSGNTIYF.

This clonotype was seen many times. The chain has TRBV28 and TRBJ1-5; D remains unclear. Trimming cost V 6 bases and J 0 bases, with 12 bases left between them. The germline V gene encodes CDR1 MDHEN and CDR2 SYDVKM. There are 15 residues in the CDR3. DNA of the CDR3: TGTGCCAGCAGATCACACAGAGATAGCAATCAGCCCCAGCATTTT. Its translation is CASRSHRDSNQPQHF.

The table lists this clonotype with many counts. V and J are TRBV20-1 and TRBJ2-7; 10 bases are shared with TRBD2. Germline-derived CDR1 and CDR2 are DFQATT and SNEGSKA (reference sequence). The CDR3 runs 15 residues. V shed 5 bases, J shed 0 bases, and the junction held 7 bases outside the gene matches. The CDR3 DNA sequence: TGCAGTGCTGAACCCGGGACTAGCGTCTCCTACGAGCAGTACTTC. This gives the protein CSAEPGTSVSYEQYF.

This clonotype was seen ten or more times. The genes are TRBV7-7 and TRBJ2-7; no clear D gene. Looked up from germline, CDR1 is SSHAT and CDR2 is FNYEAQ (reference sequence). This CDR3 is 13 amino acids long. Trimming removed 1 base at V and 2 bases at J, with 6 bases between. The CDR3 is CASSLGATYEQYF. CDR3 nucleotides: TGTGCCAGCAGCTTAGGGGCGACCTACGAGCAGTACTTC.

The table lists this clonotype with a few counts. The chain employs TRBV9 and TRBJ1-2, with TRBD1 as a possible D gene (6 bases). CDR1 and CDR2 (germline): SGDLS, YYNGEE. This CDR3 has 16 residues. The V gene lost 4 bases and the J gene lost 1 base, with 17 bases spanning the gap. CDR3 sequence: CASSPHWGLGNYGYTF. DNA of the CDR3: TGTGCCAGCAGCCCCCATTGGGGGCTCGGTAACTATGGCTACACCTTC.

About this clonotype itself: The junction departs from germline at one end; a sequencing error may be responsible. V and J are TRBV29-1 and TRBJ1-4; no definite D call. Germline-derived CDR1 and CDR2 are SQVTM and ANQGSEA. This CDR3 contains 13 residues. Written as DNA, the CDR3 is TGCAGCGTTTTACAGTTGGTTAATGAATTACTGTTATTT. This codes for CSVLQLVNELLLF.